The present T cell receptor beta chain was sequenced within a study of T cell changes during pregnancy in multiple sclerosis. This CDR3 comprises 16 residues. Per the germline V gene, CDR1 is SGHTA and CDR2 is FQGNSA. V dropped 1 base and J dropped 0; count of bases not matched to a gene: 3. The data were produced by immunoSEQ multiplex PCR, yet TCRdb's version contains in-frame clones alone and is incomplete. The sample shows about 87,000 clones, just under 95% of them seen only once. Sequencing used peripheral blood, obtained in the third trimester of pregnancy. The receptor's source is a female donor in good health, enrolled as a control in a pregnancy study. The chain joins TRBV7-2 to TRBJ2-7, with TRBD2 matching over 10 bases. CDR3 sequence (DNA): TGTGCCAGCAGCTTAGAACTAGCGGGATTCTCCTACGAGCAGTACTTC. It translates to CASSLELAGFSYEQYF.